These 9 T cell receptor beta chains originate from one sample sequenced in a study of T cell repertoires in cytomegalovirus infection. Which antigens these TCRs recognize remains unknown. TCRdb processed the reads anew with MiXCR; each CDR3 protein has one entry. The profile covers about 920,000 distinct CDR3 sequences, with roughly 31% appearing a single time and roughly 13% taken by the ten largest. The sequences come from cultured CD8+ T cells from PBMCs, collected from culture after CMV antigen stimulation. The receptors shown here come from a human donor in good health (CMV status not recorded). Some clones in this sample may be carry-over from other donors' samples.

The J gene is TRBJ1-2, the V gene TRBV27; D may be TRBD1 (6 bases). V lost 6 bases and J lost 1, with 21 bases in between. Germline assignment: CDR1 MNHEY and CDR2 SMNVEV (reference sequence). The CDR3 loop spans 17 amino acids. In nucleotides, the CDR3 is TGTGCCAGCAGCCTTACGCCGGTGTCAGGGGATAACTATGGCTACACCTTC. Translated: CASSLTPVSGDNYGYTF.

In its sample, this clonotype was seen many times. The chain links TRBV7-2 to TRBJ2-6; a possible D gene is TRBD1 (5 bases). V shed 2 bases and J shed 1 base, with 15 bases lying between them. The CDR3 totals 18 residues. Germline-derived CDR1 and CDR2 are SGHTA and FQGNSA. The CDR3 protein is CASSLSGRVMSGANVLTF. DNA of the CDR3: TGTGCCAGCAGCTTATCGGGCAGGGTGATGTCTGGGGCCAACGTCCTGACTTTC.

This clonotype was seen more than once but under ten times. The V gene is TRBV6-2 or TRBV6-3, the J gene TRBJ2-7; D might be TRBD2 (5 bases). The CDR3 runs 15 residues. The V end was cut by 2 bases, the J end by 3 bases, with 14 bases between. Germline V CDR1 and CDR2: MNHEY, SVGEGT. The CDR3 region is CASSYGSNTHYEQYV. The CDR3, as DNA: TGTGCCAGCAGTTACGGGAGTAACACCCACTACGAGCAGTACGTC.

The table lists this clonotype with many counts. Here the CDR3 DNA reads TGTGCCAGCAGCCGTCTTACGGCTAGCGGGGGGAAAAGCACAGATACGCAGTATTTT. This translates into CASSRLTASGGKSTDTQYF. The rearrangement uses TRBV7-9 and TRBJ2-3; 11 bases agree with TRBD2. The CDR3 has 19 amino acids. Germline CDR1 is SEHNR and CDR2 is FQNEAQ (reference sequence). Unmatched junction bases numbered 13, after V lost 5 bases and J lost 0 bases.

This clonotype came up many times. CDR3 nucleotides: TGTGCCAGCAGCCCTATCTCATTACGACAGTTCAATGAAAAACTGTTTTTT. It encodes CASSPISLRQFNEKLFF. The rearrangement links TRBV7-9 to TRBJ1-4; TRBD1 is a possible D gene (5 bases). The germline V gene has CDR1 SEHNR and CDR2 FQNEAQ (reference sequence). Trimming cost V 5 bases and J 5 bases, with 21 bases left between them. The CDR3 runs to 17 residues.

V and J are TRBV5-1 and TRBJ1-2, with unresolved D. Per the germline V gene, CDR1 is SGHRS and CDR2 is YFSETQ. V was pared by 0 bases and J by 10 bases, with 7 bases between. The CDR3 extends over 11 amino acids. The CDR3 is CASSLGLDYTF. CDR3 nucleotides: TGCGCCAGCAGCTTGGGACTGGACTACACCTTC.

This clonotype was seen more than once but under ten times. This sequence joins TRBV11-3 and TRBJ2-1; the match to TRBD2 covers 9 bases. The ends lost 2 bases at V and 4 bases at J; junction bases unmatched: 3. This CDR3 contains 15 residues. Germline V CDR1 and CDR2: SGHNT, YENEEA. CDR3 sequence (DNA): TGTGCCAGCAGCTTAACTACTAGCGGGTACAATGAGCAGTTCTTC. Amino acid sequence: CASSLTTSGYNEQFF.

This clonotype turned up a few times. The chain joins TRBV28 to TRBJ1-5, with 9 bases fitting TRBD1. V trimming: 5 bases; J trimming: 7 bases; junction bases outside the gene matches: 3. The CDR3 contains 13 residues. Germline CDR1 MDHEN, CDR2 SYDVKM. For the CDR3, the DNA is TGTGCCAGCAGTACAGGGGGCCGGCAGCCCCAGCATTTT. The encoded protein is CASSTGGRQPQHF. The full variable domain, with the rest looked up from reference TRBV28 and TRBJ1-5, is DVKVTQSSRYLVKRTGEKVFLECVQDMDHENMFWYRQDPGLGLRLIYFSYDVKMKEKGDIPEGYSVSREKKERFSLILESASTNQTSMYLCASSTGGRQPQHFGDGTRLSIL.

This clonotype came up a few times. The junction shows a germline mismatch at one end, possibly a read error. The rearrangement uses TRBV7-6 and TRBJ2-3; 13 bases map to TRBD2. The CDR3 extends over 16 amino acids. The germline CDR1 and CDR2 sequences are SGHVS and FNYEAQ. For the CDR3, the DNA is TGTGCCAGCAGCTCGAGGACTAGCGGGAGCAGAGATACGCAGTATTTT. Translating gives CASSSRTSGSRDTQYF.